One and the same sample provided the 15 T cell receptor beta chains below, sequenced in a study of T-cell reconstitution after alpha-beta-depleted transplantation in children (dated by TCRdb to 2016 to 2018). Per the publication, the treatment or condition label means: allogeneic hematopoietic cell transplantation with graft depleted of TCRalphabeta T cells and CD19 B cells. Library method: PCR. Data came from an Illumina HiSeq 2500. TCR library preparation used molecular barcoding, with unique molecular identifiers applied to normalize quantification of the TCRbeta repertoire. Clones were called with MiXCR by TCRdb after fastp trimmed the public reads at Q25, and only in-frame beta chains were retained. All rows with the same CDR3 protein become a single entry with the most common DNA and genes. The sample data list some 600,000 distinct CDR3 sequences, and 10% to 15% of these were observed just once. The biggest ten clones account for about 2% of the sample.

The sample here was PBMCs, mostly from graft donor cells, taken 360 days after TCRalphabeta/CD19-depleted stem cell transplant. These receptors originate from a male patient between 10 and 17 years old who had a stem cell transplant for acute myeloid leukemia, so the T cells may come from the graft donor.

This clonotype was recorded at least ten times. The chain is built from TRBV28 and TRBJ1-2; 8 positions agree with TRBD1. The germline gives CDR1 MDHEN, CDR2 SYDVKM. The CDR3 is 16 residues long. Trimming removed 5 bases from V and 3 bases from J; junction bases left unmatched: 11. The CDR3 is CASSTDRAPYYYGYTF. The CDR3 DNA sequence: TGTGCCAGCAGTACGGACAGGGCCCCCTACTACTATGGCTACACCTTC.

There are a few counts of this clonotype. The genes are TRBV6-5 and TRBJ1-6; D call uncertain. CDR3 length: 13 residues. The germline V gene encodes CDR1 MNHEY and CDR2 SVGAGI. V shed 0 bases and J shed 10 bases, with 7 bases lying between them. CDR3 nucleotide sequence: TGTGCCAGCAGTTACTCCCGAGGCTCACCCCTCCACTTT. As protein: CASSYSRGSPLHF.

The chain joins TRBV12-3 or TRBV12-4 to TRBJ2-5, with TRBD2 identical over 9 bases. There are 15 residues in the CDR3. V was pared by 6 bases and J by 1 base, with 6 bases of the junction left unmatched. CDR3 region: CASSPGTSFQETQYF. DNA of the CDR3: TGTGCCAGCAGCCCCGGGACTAGCTTCCAAGAGACCCAGTACTTC.

V and J are TRBV12-3 or TRBV12-4 and TRBJ2-1, with 10 bases fitting TRBD2. V gave up 8 bases and J gave up 8 bases; unmatched junction bases: 6. The CDR3 spans 13 residues. CDR3 sequence (DNA): TGTGCCAGCGTTAGCGGGAGGTTTCATGAGCAGTTCTTC. Protein: CASVSGRFHEQFF.

This clonotype was found many times. This rearrangement joins TRBV7-2 to TRBJ2-5, with no clear D. Germline assignment: CDR1 SGHTA and CDR2 FQGNSA. The CDR3 extends over 13 amino acids. The V end lost 1 base, the J end lost 4 bases, and 7 bases lay between the germline ends. The CDR3 reads CASSLVGSETQYF. Here the CDR3 DNA reads TGTGCCAGCAGCTTAGTGGGTTCAGAGACCCAGTACTTC.

This clonotype was detected only a few times. The J gene is TRBJ2-7, the V gene TRBV15; a weak D match, TRBD1 (5 bases). Germline V gives CDR1 LNHNV, CDR2 YYDKDF (reference sequence). The V gene lost 1 base and the J gene lost 4 bases, with 20 bases spanning the gap. The CDR3 extends over 17 amino acids. The CDR3, as DNA: TGTGCCACCAGCAGAGGTGTTCAGGGCCGAGGAAGTTACGAGCAGTACTTC. It codes for CATSRGVQGRGSYEQYF.

This clonotype was picked up a small number of times. The chain uses TRBV4-2 and TRBJ2-2, with D possibly TRBD2 on 6 matching bases. Germline CDR1 reads LGHNA; CDR2 reads YNFKEQ. CDR3 length: 17 amino acids. Trimming removed 5 bases from V and 1 base from J, with 17 bases in between. This CDR3 reads CASSTYSGGMNTGELFF. The CDR3 DNA is TGTGCCAGCAGCACTTATTCGGGCGGGATGAACACCGGGGAGCTGTTTTTT.

Regarding this clonotype: A junction end diverges from the germline sequence, so it may reflect a read error. The genes are TRBV3-1 and TRBJ2-1; no clear D. Germline lookup yields CDR1 LGHDT and CDR2 YNNKEL (reference sequence). This CDR3 spans 17 amino acids. CDR3 in DNA: TGTGCCAGCAGCCGACCCTTAGCCTTGAGCTCCTACAATGGGCAGTTCTTC. Protein: CASSRPLALSSYNGQFF.

This clonotype was counted only a few times. The gene calls are TRBV7-2 and TRBJ2-7; D is undetermined. The V gene lost 3 bases and the J gene lost 2 bases, with 11 bases spanning the gap. This CDR3 is built from 14 residues. Germline values: CDR1 SGHTA, CDR2 FQGNSA. The CDR3 DNA reads as TGTGCCAGCAGCTTCGAAGTGGGGACCTACGAGCAGTACTTC. This translates into CASSFEVGTYEQYF.

This clonotype was seen at least ten times. The gene calls are TRBV7-9 and TRBJ1-6; 10 bases map to TRBD1. Germline CDR1 reads SEHNR; CDR2 reads FQNEAQ (reference sequence). The ends lost 0 bases at V and 11 bases at J; junction bases unmatched: 4. The CDR3 length is 15 residues. DNA for the CDR3: TGTGCCAGCAGCTTAGCGACAGGGGGCTGGCCACCCCTCCACTTT. This encodes CASSLATGGWPPLHF. Full variable domain (outside the CDR3, taken from reference TRBV7-9 and TRBJ1-6): DTGVSQNPRHKITKRGQNVTFRCDPISEHNRLYWYRQTLGQGPEFLTYFQNEAQLEKSRLLSDRFSAERPKGSFSTLEIQRTEQGDSAMYLCASSLATGGWPPLHFGNGTRLTVT.

V is TRBV9 and J is TRBJ2-1, with TRBD2 matching over 8 bases. Losses at the gene ends were 4 bases for V and 4 bases for J; bases not matched to a gene: 10. Germline V CDR1 and CDR2: SGDLS, YYNGEE. There are 16 residues in the CDR3. The CDR3 DNA follows: TGTGCCAGCAGCCCTACGGGACTAGACCGTTACAATGAGCAGTTCTTC. Its translation: CASSPTGLDRYNEQFF.

This chain connects TRBV12-3 or TRBV12-4 to TRBJ1-1; 8 bases agree with TRBD1. This CDR3 contains 17 residues. V lost 0 bases to trimming and J lost 4 bases; unmatched junction nucleotides: 10. The CDR3 is CASSLALSGGVGTEAFF. CDR3 nucleotide sequence: TGTGCCAGCAGTTTAGCCCTCTCAGGGGGCGTGGGCACTGAAGCTTTCTTT.

The chain uses TRBV24-1 and TRBJ2-5; 7 bases fit TRBD1. The trim removed 1 base at V and 3 bases at J, leaving 10 bases unmatched. The CDR3 is made up of 17 amino acids. Germline V gives CDR1 KGHDR, CDR2 SFDVKD. CDR3 in amino acids: CATSDFRNRGSEETQYF. In nucleotides, the CDR3 is TGTGCCACCAGTGATTTTCGTAACAGGGGTAGCGAAGAGACCCAGTACTTC.

The chain recombines TRBV6-5 with TRBJ1-6, with TRBD1 identical over 7 bases. This CDR3 spans 16 amino acids. The germline V gene encodes CDR1 MNHEY and CDR2 SVGAGI. V lost 2 bases, J lost 7 bases, and 8 bases stayed unmatched. The CDR3 region has the DNA TGTGCCAGCAGTTACAGGGGGCGAAAGGTCAATTCACCCCTCCACTTT. Its translation is CASSYRGRKVNSPLHF.

This clonotype was seen a handful of times. V and J are TRBV7-9 and TRBJ1-6; D is unclear. The germline V gene encodes CDR1 SEHNR and CDR2 FQNEAQ (reference sequence). The V end lost 3 bases, the J end lost 8 bases, and 11 bases lay between the germline ends. The CDR3 consists of 14 residues. The CDR3 coding sequence is TGTGCCAGCAGCTTCCTAAGGGAGTATTCACCCCTCCACTTT. It is translated as CASSFLREYSPLHF. Together with reference TRBV7-9 and TRBJ1-6, the CDR3 gives the full variable domain: DTGVSQNPRHKITKRGQNVTFRCDPISEHNRLYWYRQTLGQGPEFLTYFQNEAQLEKSRLLSDRFSAERPKGSFSTLEIQRTEQGDSAMYLCASSFLREYSPLHFGNGTRLTVT.